The entry below gives a single T cell receptor (beta chain) sequence along with its context. The target antigen is unknown. This sample is drawn from a study of OX40 agonist ivuxolimab in advanced cancers. Study as a whole: Patients were dosed intravenously with ivuxolimab at 0.01 to 10 mg/kg every 2 weeks. Averaging about 60 years in age, with a range of roughly 23 to 85, the cohort was more than 75% male.

The CDR3 covers 17 residues. Trimming stripped 0 bases from V and 2 bases from J, with 17 bases between. Germline V lookup: CDR1 SEHNR, CDR2 FQNEAQ (reference sequence). Profiled with immunoSEQ multiplex PCR; TCRdb holds only in-frame clones, not every one. The table has tens of thousands of clones, about nine tenths seen once. Study-wide points: Expanded clones were, on average, more numerous among CD8+ T cells than CD4+.

The TCR was taken from an adult with an advanced solid tumor such as melanoma, head and neck, liver or kidney cancer. The chain carries TRBV7-9 and TRBJ2-7; the D gene is possibly TRBD2 (5 bases). This sample comprised CD4+ or CD8+ T cells sorted from blood, obtained in a trial of the OX40 agonist ivuxolimab. CDR3 DNA: TGTGCCAGCAGCTTAGCGGAGGTCGGGGAGCCACCCTACGAGCAGTACTTC. This translates into CASSLAEVGEPPYEQYF.